The rows below give T cell receptor beta chains drawn from one sample of a study of T cell responses to AZD1222 COVID-19 vaccine. Assay used: immunoSEQ multiplex PCR; TCRdb lists only in-frame clones, some missing. The profile shows more than 100,000 clones, around 89% of them singletons. The sequences come from peripheral blood, collected on day 0 of AZD1222 vaccination. The receptors stem from an adult in good health. Each CDR3 is given with its conserved first and last residue. The D gene is left open where the match is weak. Size values are once, few and many counts, or a class for expanded clones, and some rows have none.

j_call d_call clone_size v_call cdr3_aa cdr3_nt
TRBJ1-1 TRBD1 few TRBV12-5 CASGSLTGVAFF TGTGCTAGTGGTTCCCTCACAGGGGTGGCTTTCTTT
TRBJ2-3 TRBD2 NA TRBV7-2 CASSERGGRTDTQYF TGTGCCAGCAGCGAGCGGGGGGGACGCACAGATACGCAGTATTTT
TRBJ1-3 NA NA TRBV4-3 CASSPSGGSGNTIYF TGCGCCAGCAGCCCGTCCGGGGGATCTGGAAACACCATATATTTT
TRBJ1-3 NA NA TRBV7-2 CASSLGLNSGNTIYF TGTGCCAGCAGCTTAGGACTGAACTCTGGAAACACCATATATTTT
TRBJ1-1 NA NA TRBV4-3 CASSHRFQVAPEAFF TGCGCCAGCAGCCACCGCTTCCAGGTTGCCCCTGAAGCTTTCTTT
TRBJ2-7 TRBD2 NA TRBV4-2 CASSQDWRGSSYEQYF TGTGCCAGCAGCCAAGATTGGCGGGGGAGCTCCTACGAGCAGTACTTC
TRBJ1-4 TRBD1 NA TRBV4-3 CASSRQVTGAGEKLFF TGCGCCAGCAGCCGCCAAGTCACAGGGGCAGGGGAAAAACTGTTTTTT
TRBJ1-1 TRBD1 NA TRBV29-1 CSVRQGTNTEAFF TGCAGCGTACGACAGGGGACGAACACTGAAGCTTTCTTT
TRBJ1-1 NA NA TRBV12-3/TRBV12-4 CASSRLRDTEAFF TGTGCCAGCAGTCGGCTTAGAGACACTGAAGCTTTCTTT
TRBJ2-7 TRBD1 NA TRBV18 CASSTRQGDSEQYF TGTGCCAGCTCAACCCGACAGGGGGACTCCGAGCAGTACTTC
TRBJ2-5 TRBD2 NA TRBV3-1/TRBV3-2 CASSLGTSFQETQYF TGTGCCAGCAGCCTTGGGACTAGCTTTCAAGAGACCCAGTACTTC
TRBJ2-1 NA NA TRBV6-2/TRBV6-3 CASSYSGAFYNEQFF TGTGCCAGCAGTTACTCGGGGGCCTTTTACAATGAGCAGTTCTTC
TRBJ1-1 NA NA TRBV7-3 CASSLTGSLGGTEAFF TGTGCCAGCAGCTTAACGGGGTCACTTGGCGGAACTGAAGCTTTCTTT
TRBJ1-1 TRBD1 once TRBV12-3/TRBV12-4 CASNRGHTEAFF TGTGCCAGCAACAGGGGGCACACTGAAGCTTTCTTT
TRBJ1-6 TRBD1 NA TRBV19 CASSISRIRDRSISLHF TGTGCCAGTAGTATCAGCAGAATCCGGGACAGGTCCATTTCCCTCCACTTT
TRBJ2-7 TRBD1 NA TRBV13 CASSLVGQGAHEQYF TGTGCCAGCAGCTTAGTGGGACAGGGGGCCCACGAGCAGTACTTC
TRBJ1-2 NA once TRBV20-1 CSARPPKSYTF TGCAGTGCTAGACCCCCTAAGAGCTACACCTTC
TRBJ1-1 TRBD1 NA TRBV6-4 CASSDQTGGKTEAFF TGTGCCAGCAGTGACCAGACAGGGGGCAAGACTGAAGCTTTCTTT
TRBJ2-1 TRBD2 NA TRBV6-6 CASRAPSGGDNNEQFF TGTGCCAGCAGAGCCCCTAGCGGGGGGGACAACAATGAGCAGTTCTTC
TRBJ1-5 TRBD1 NA TRBV18 CASSPTPTGGGQPQHF TGTGCCAGCTCACCTACCCCGACAGGGGGGGGCCAGCCCCAGCATTTT
TRBJ1-2 TRBD1 NA TRBV4-3 CASSPGGGANYGYTF TGCGCCAGCAGCCCAGGGGGAGGGGCTAACTATGGCTACACCTTC
TRBJ2-3 NA NA TRBV28 CASSLSGDGTQYF TGTGCCAGCAGTTTATCAGGGGACGGGACGCAGTATTTT
TRBJ1-5 NA NA TRBV7-3 CASSLISGGNQPQHF TGTGCCAGCAGCTTAATATCAGGTGGCAATCAGCCCCAGCATTTT
TRBJ1-3 NA NA TRBV13 CASSLGPSSGNTIYF TGTGCCAGCAGCTTAGGGCCGTCCTCTGGAAACACCATATATTTT
TRBJ1-2 NA NA TRBV5-1 CASSLSWENGYTF TGCGCCAGCAGCTTGTCCTGGGAGAATGGCTACACCTTC
TRBJ1-2 NA NA TRBV12-5 CASGLEFINYGYTF TGTGCTAGTGGTTTGGAGTTTATTAACTATGGCTACACCTTC
TRBJ1-2 NA NA TRBV27 CASSLFPGTPQGYTF TGTGCCAGCAGTTTATTCCCCGGGACCCCACAAGGCTACACCTTC
TRBJ2-2 NA NA TRBV15 CATSRDKGYTGELFF TGTGCCACCAGCAGAGATAAAGGATACACCGGGGAGCTGTTTTTT
TRBJ1-1 NA NA TRBV14 CASSQIAELVAFF TGTGCCAGCAGTCAAATAGCAGAACTAGTAGCTTTCTTT
TRBJ1-5 NA NA TRBV6-5 CATQVGYNSNQPQHF TGTGCCACCCAGGTTGGGTACAACAGCAATCAGCCCCAGCATTTT
TRBJ1-4 TRBD1 NA TRBV2 CASSRDRGSEKLFF TGTGCCAGCAGTCGAGACAGGGGGAGCGAAAAACTGTTTTTT
TRBJ1-2 NA once TRBV3-1/TRBV3-2 CASSQNSLSRTF TGTGCCAGCAGCCAAAATAGTCTGTCGCGGACCTTC
TRBJ1-5 NA NA TRBV5-6 CASSLVGGNNQPQHF TGTGCCAGCAGCTTGGTCGGGGGGAACAATCAGCCCCAGCATTTT
TRBJ1-1 NA NA TRBV18 CASSSEENTEAFF TGTGCCAGCTCCTCGGAGGAGAACACTGAAGCTTTCTTT
TRBJ1-1 NA NA TRBV6-1 CASSDTLKAEAFF TGTGCCAGCAGTGATACCCTGAAGGCTGAAGCTTTCTTT
TRBJ2-3 TRBD2 few TRBV3-1/TRBV3-2 CASSGYDPLGILAGPSGGTDTQYF TGTGCCAGCAGTGGCTATGACCCACTAGGAATACTAGCGGGGCCCTCCGGGGGCACAGATACGCAGTATTTT
TRBJ1-5 NA NA TRBV19 CASSMSREGNQPQHF TGTGCCAGTAGTATGAGCAGGGAGGGGAATCAGCCCCAGCATTTT
TRBJ1-4 NA NA TRBV2 CASSEARGANEKLFF TGTGCCAGCAGTGAAGCTAGGGGAGCTAATGAAAAACTGTTTTTT
TRBJ1-1 NA NA TRBV10-3 CAIRTESTEAFF TGTGCCATCAGGACCGAGAGCACTGAAGCTTTCTTT
TRBJ2-7 NA NA TRBV3-1/TRBV3-2 CASCTAPSYEQYF TGTGCCAGCTGTACGGCTCCCTCCTACGAGCAGTACTTC
TRBJ2-3 NA NA TRBV29-1 CSVGPSAALTDTQYF TGCAGCGTAGGTCCCTCTGCGGCCCTCACAGATACGCAGTATTTT
TRBJ1-3 TRBD1 NA TRBV14 CASSQDRGPTSGNTIYF TGTGCCAGCAGCCAAGACAGGGGGCCTACCTCTGGAAACACCATATATTTT
TRBJ2-1 NA NA TRBV5-5 CASSLFRISYNEQFF TGTGCCAGCAGCTTGTTCCGTATTTCCTACAATGAGCAGTTCTTC
TRBJ2-5 NA NA TRBV7-9 CASSLGSQETQYF TGTGCCAGCAGCTTAGGCTCGCAAGAGACCCAGTACTTC
TRBJ1-4 NA NA TRBV5-4 CASSLGRWGEGGEKLFF TGTGCCAGCAGCTTGGGACGTTGGGGGGAAGGTGGAGAAAAACTGTTTTTT
TRBJ1-1 NA NA TRBV9 CASRGQNTEAFF TGTGCCAGCAGGGGACAGAACACTGAAGCTTTCTTT
TRBJ2-2 NA NA TRBV12-5 CASGPLGQSGFTGELFF TGTGCTAGTGGGCCCTTAGGACAGTCGGGATTCACCGGGGAGCTGTTTTTT
TRBJ2-2 NA NA TRBV7-9 CASRTRSGTYGRHGELFF TGTGCCAGCAGGACACGTTCCGGGACCTACGGAAGGCACGGGGAGCTGTTTTTT
TRBJ1-1 NA NA TRBV12-3/TRBV12-4 CASSLRRTEAFF TGTGCCAGCAGTCTTAGGAGAACTGAAGCTTTCTTT
TRBJ1-2 NA NA TRBV27 CASSSGQHYGYTF TGTGCCAGCAGTTCCGGACAGCACTATGGCTACACCTTC
TRBJ1-6 TRBD1 once TRBV10-3 CAISPGQGELPLHF TGTGCCATCAGTCCGGGACAGGGTGAGCTACCCCTCCACTTT
TRBJ2-7 NA NA TRBV10-3 CAITHSRQYEQYF TGTGCCATCACCCACTCAAGACAATACGAGCAGTACTTC
TRBJ2-3 TRBD2 NA TRBV6-5 CASSYSRASGPDTQYF TGTGCCAGCAGTTACTCCCGGGCTAGCGGGCCAGATACGCAGTATTTT
TRBJ2-3 NA NA TRBV5-8 CASSFYAQDTQYF TGTGCCAGCAGCTTTTACGCCCAAGATACGCAGTATTTT
TRBJ1-1 TRBD1 NA TRBV11-2 CASSLRTGLNTEAFF TGTGCCAGCAGCCTGAGGACAGGCCTGAACACTGAAGCTTTCTTT
TRBJ2-5 NA NA TRBV2 CASRVSGPYF TGTGCCAGCAGGGTTTCGGGACCTTACTTC
TRBJ2-1 NA NA TRBV6-2/TRBV6-3 CASSYRETLSYNEQFF TGTGCCAGCAGTTACCGGGAGACCCTTTCCTACAATGAGCAGTTCTTC
TRBJ2-7 NA NA TRBV21-1 CASGLRDRNTYEQYF TGTGCCAGCGGATTAAGGGACCGTAACACCTACGAGCAGTACTTC